This T cell receptor beta chain was documented in a study of T cell responses to AZD1222 COVID-19 vaccine. Study outcomes and limitations: Repertoire samples came only from after the peak T cell response. At study baseline, merely roughly 6 AZD1222 recipients were seropositive.

Libraries were prepared by immunoSEQ multiplex PCR; TCRdb keeps only in-frame clonotypes and omits some of them. The sample shows nearly 110,000 clones, roughly 87% of them seen only once. Notes on this clone: Its antigen is unidentified.

Germline CDR1 is SEHNR and CDR2 is FQNEAQ (reference sequence). The V end lost 1 base, the J end lost 8 bases, and 17 bases lay between the germline ends. This CDR3 region has 16 residues. This sequence was found in an adult in good health. The J gene is TRBJ2-2, the V gene TRBV7-9; a weak D match, TRBD1 (6 bases). Sequencing was performed on peripheral blood, taken on day 0 of AZD1222 vaccination. The CDR3 region has the DNA TGTGCCAGCAGCTTAGTTGTGGGGGCACGTCGTGGGGAGCTGTTTTTT. Protein product: CASSLVVGARRGELFF.